This T cell receptor beta chain was obtained from a study of blood T cells in healthy people across ages. The CDR3 length is 14 residues. Trimming removed 2 bases at V and 5 bases at J, with 13 bases between. The germline V gene has CDR1 SGDLS and CDR2 YYNGEE. Then a second PCR, running roughly 7 to 11 cycles, was carried out with a sample-barcoded 5' primer and a J-beta primer mix. Each CDR3 protein gets one entry after TCRdb re-called the 5' RACE reads with MiXCR. The sample consists of over a million distinct CDR3 sequences, approximately 60% of them appearing once. The source is a man aged 18-30 years in good health. The source material was blood. V usage is TRBV9 and J usage is TRBJ2-5; no firm D call. As DNA, the CDR3 is TGTGCCAGCAGCGTCAGAATAGCAAGGGAGACCCAGTACTTC. Amino acid sequence: CASSVRIARETQYF.